This TCR beta chain comes out of a study of T cell repertoires in cytomegalovirus infection. On this clonotype itself: The antigen remains unidentified.

Notes on the study in general: HLA-C-restricted CMV clonotypes gave the most frequent clonotype in two of eight donors.

Each CDR3 protein gets one entry after TCRdb re-called the reads with MiXCR. The sample carries fewer than 550,000 distinct CDR3 sequences, roughly 12% recorded once. The CDR3 sequence is 14 residues long. The germline gives CDR1 SQVTM, CDR2 ANQGSEA. The V gene is TRBV29-1, the J gene TRBJ2-2; 7 bases line up with TRBD1. The receptor's source is a human donor in good health (CMV status not recorded). Some clones in this sample may be carry-over from other donors' samples. The specimen was PBMCs. As DNA, the CDR3 is TGCAACGTAGAGGGACAGTCGAGCACCGGGGAGCTGTTTTTT. It codes for CNVEGQSSTGELFF.